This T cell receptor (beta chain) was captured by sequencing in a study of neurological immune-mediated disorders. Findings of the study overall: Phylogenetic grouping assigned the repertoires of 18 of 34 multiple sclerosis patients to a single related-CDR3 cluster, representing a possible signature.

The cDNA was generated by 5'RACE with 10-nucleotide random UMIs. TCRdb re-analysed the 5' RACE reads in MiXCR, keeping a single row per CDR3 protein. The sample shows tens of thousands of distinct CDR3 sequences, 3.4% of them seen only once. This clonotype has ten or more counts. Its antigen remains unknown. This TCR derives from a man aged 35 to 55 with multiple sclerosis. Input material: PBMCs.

The CDR3, as DNA: TGTGCCAGCAGCTTAGCGTTTAGGGGACCTCTAGCCAAAAACATTCAGTACTTC. Its translation is CASSLAFRGPLAKNIQYF. The J gene is TRBJ2-4, the V gene TRBV11-3; D may correspond to TRBD1 or TRBD2 (5 bases each). Germline V gene data show CDR1 as SGHNT and CDR2 as YENEEA. Trimming shortened V by 1 base and J by 0 bases, and 16 bases separated the two germline ends. This CDR3 has 18 amino acids. Full variable domain (remainder filled in from reference TRBV11-3 and TRBJ2-4): EAGVVQSPRYKIIEKKQPVAFWCNPISGHNTLYWYLQNLGQGPELLIRYENEEAVDDSQLPKDRFSAERLKGVDSTLKIQPAELGDSAVYLCASSLAFRGPLAKNIQYFGAGTRLSVL.